The 4 T cell receptor beta chains reported below all come from one sample, sequenced in a study of long-term antiretroviral therapy in people with HIV. A v3.0 immunoSEQ assay was performed at survey level. Generated by immunoSEQ multiplex PCR, the TCRdb table keeps only in-frame clones and is missing some. The table shows about 25,000 clones, with more than 65% occurring only once. The specimen comprised unsorted PBMCs, sampled 0.5 years after starting antiretroviral therapy. The receptor source for this set is a woman aged 35 to 49 with HIV.

The V gene is TRBV4-1, the J gene TRBJ1-6, with a weak D call TRBD1 (5 bases). Looked up from germline, CDR1 is MGHRA and CDR2 is YSYEKL. This CDR3 is 14 amino acids long. V lost 0 bases to trimming and J lost 13 bases, with 13 bases between them. This chain's CDR3 is CASSQDQGGTPLHF. The CDR3 DNA reads TGCGCCAGCAGCCAAGATCAGGGAGGAACGCCCCTCCACTTT.

V usage is TRBV27 and J usage is TRBJ1-1, with a weak D call TRBD1 (5 bases). Germline loops: CDR1 MNHEY, CDR2 SMNVEV (reference sequence). The CDR3 runs 18 residues. V lost 0 bases, J lost 1 base, and 18 bases lay in between. The CDR3 loop reads CASSLSTPGGWGNTEAFF. The CDR3 DNA is TGTGCCAGCAGTTTATCGACCCCCGGGGGGTGGGGGAACACTGAAGCTTTCTTT.

For the CDR3, the DNA is TGCGCCAGCAGTAACAACCCCCGGAGCTATGGCTACACCTTC. Translating gives CASSNNPRSYGYTF. V and J are TRBV5-1 and TRBJ1-2; D not certain. Trimming took off 5 bases at V and 4 bases at J, with 15 bases between the two ends. In germline, CDR1 is SGHRS, CDR2 YFSETQ. The CDR3 has 14 residues. Complete variable domain (other parts from reference TRBV5-1 and TRBJ1-2): KAGVTQTPRYLIKTRGQQVTLSCSPISGHRSVSWYQQTPGQGLQFLFEYFSETQRNKGNFPGRFSGRQFSNSRSEMNVSTLELGDSALYLCASSNNPRSYGYTFGSGTRLTVV.

This clone was counted only a few times. The chain links TRBV4-3 to TRBJ1-2; D unclear. Per germline, CDR1 LGHNA and CDR2 YSLEER. With 3 bases removed from V and 8 bases from J, the gap between germline ends came to 19 bases. The CDR3 is 15 residues long. CDR3 coding DNA: TGCGCCAGCAGCCAGGCCCGGAGGGCTGCCGGGGGCTACACCTTC. Its protein product is CASSQARRAAGGYTF.